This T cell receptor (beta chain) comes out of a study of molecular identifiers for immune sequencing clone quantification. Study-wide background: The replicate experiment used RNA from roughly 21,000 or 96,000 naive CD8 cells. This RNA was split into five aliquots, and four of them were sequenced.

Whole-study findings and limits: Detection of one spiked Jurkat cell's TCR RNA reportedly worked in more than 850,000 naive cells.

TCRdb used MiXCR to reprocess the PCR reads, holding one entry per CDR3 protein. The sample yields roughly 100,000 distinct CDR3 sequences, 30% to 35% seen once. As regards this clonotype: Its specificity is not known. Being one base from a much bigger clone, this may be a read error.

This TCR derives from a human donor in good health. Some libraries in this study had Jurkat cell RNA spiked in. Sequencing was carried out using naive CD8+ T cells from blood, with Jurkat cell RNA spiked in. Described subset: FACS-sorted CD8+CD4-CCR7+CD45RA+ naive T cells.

The CDR3 protein is CASSTGTRGSSDTQYF. CDR3 bases: TGTGCCAGCAGCACGGGGACTAGAGGGAGTTCAGATACGCAGTATTTT. The chain has TRBV9 and TRBJ2-3, with 8 bases lining up with TRBD2. Germline assignment: CDR1 SGDLS and CDR2 YYNGEE. V lost 4 bases to trimming and J lost 4 bases; unmatched junction nucleotides: 11. The CDR3 length is 16 residues.